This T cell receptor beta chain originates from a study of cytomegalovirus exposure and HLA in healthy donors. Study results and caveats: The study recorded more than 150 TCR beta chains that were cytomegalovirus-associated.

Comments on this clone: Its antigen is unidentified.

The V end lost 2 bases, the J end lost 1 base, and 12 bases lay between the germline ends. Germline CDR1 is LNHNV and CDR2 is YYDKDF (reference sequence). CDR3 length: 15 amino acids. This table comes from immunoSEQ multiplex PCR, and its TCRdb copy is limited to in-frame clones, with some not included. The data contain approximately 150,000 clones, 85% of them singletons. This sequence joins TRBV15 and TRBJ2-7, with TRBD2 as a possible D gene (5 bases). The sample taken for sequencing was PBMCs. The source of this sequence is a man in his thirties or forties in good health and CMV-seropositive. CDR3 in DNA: TGTGCCACCAGCAGAACAGAGGGCGCATCCTACGAGCAGTACTTC. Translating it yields CATSRTEGASYEQYF.